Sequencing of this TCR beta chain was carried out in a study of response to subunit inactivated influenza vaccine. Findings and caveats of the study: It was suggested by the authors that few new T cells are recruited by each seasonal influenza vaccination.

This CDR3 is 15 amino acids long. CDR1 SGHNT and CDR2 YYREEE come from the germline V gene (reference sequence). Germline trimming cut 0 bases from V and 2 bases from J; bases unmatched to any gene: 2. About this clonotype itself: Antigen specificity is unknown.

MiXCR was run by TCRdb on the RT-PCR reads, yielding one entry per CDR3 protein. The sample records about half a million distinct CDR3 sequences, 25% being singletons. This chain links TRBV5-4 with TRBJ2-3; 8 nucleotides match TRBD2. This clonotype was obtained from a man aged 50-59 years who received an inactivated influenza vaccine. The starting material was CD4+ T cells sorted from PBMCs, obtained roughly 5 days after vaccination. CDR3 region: CASSLVAGYTDTQYF. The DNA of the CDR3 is TGTGCCAGCAGCTTGGTAGCGGGATACACAGATACGCAGTATTTT.